This TCR beta chain is from a study of cytotoxic CD8 clonotypes in ibrutinib-treated CLL. As for the study in general: Enrolment comprised around 11 relapsed/refractory and roughly 15 treatment-naive patients; roughly 17 were IGHV unmutated. Complete response was seen in 2 patients and partial in approximately 25; around twelve progressed and around 14 stayed remitted after a median about 68 months.

TCRdb keeps only in-frame clones here, not all; method: immunoSEQ multiplex PCR. The sample has approximately 50,000 clones; 50% to 65% are singletons. From germline, CDR1 is SGHRS and CDR2 YFSETQ. The CDR3 has 16 residues. V lost 5 bases and J lost 1, with 15 bases in between. The V and J genes are TRBV5-1 and TRBJ2-2, with a tentative D call TRBD1 (6 bases). The specimen was PBMCs, collected at disease progression, from a patient treated with ibrutinib. This clonotype originated in a human donor with chronic lymphocytic leukemia. CDR3: CASRPPGQMNTGELFF. The CDR3 DNA reads TGCGCCAGCAGGCCGCCGGGACAAATGAACACCGGGGAGCTGTTTTTT.